The rows below give T cell receptor beta chains drawn from one sample of a study of T-cell reconstitution after alpha-beta-depleted transplantation in children. TCRdb re-called the PCR reads with MiXCR, one entry per CDR3 protein. The sample has a few hundred thousand distinct CDR3 sequences; roughly a quarter are singletons. Sequenced here: PBMCs, sampled before TCRalphabeta/CD19-depleted stem cell transplant. All receptors derive from a boy under three years old with Wiskott-Aldrich syndrome, due to receive a stem cell transplant. The CDR3 runs from the conserved cysteine through the conserved F or W. A D gene is named only where the DNA matches it firmly. Clone size appears in some rows only: once, few, many, or a class for an expanded clone.

len	d_gene	j_gene	v_gene	abundance	CDR3aa	CDR3nt
15	TRBD2	TRBJ2-7	TRBV5-1	NA	CASTGTSGPSYEQYF	TGCGCCAGCACCGGGACTAGCGGTCCCTCCTACGAGCAGTACTTC
14	NA	TRBJ1-3	TRBV5-1	few	CASSLHESGNTIYF	TGCGCCAGCAGCTTGCATGAATCTGGAAACACCATATATTTT
14	TRBD1	TRBJ2-1	TRBV20-1	NA	CSAREMGQPYEQFF	TGCAGTGCTAGGGAAATGGGACAGCCGTATGAGCAGTTCTTC
14	NA	TRBJ1-1	TRBV5-5	few	CASSIGFVDTEAFF	TGTGCCAGCAGCATAGGGTTTGTTGACACTGAAGCTTTCTTT
15	TRBD1	TRBJ2-7	TRBV6-1	few	CASSVLGQGHDEQYF	TGTGCCAGCAGTGTCCTGGGACAGGGGCATGATGAGCAGTACTTC
12	NA	TRBJ2-5	TRBV25-1	NA	CASSTEAETQYF	TGTGCCAGCAGTACAGAGGCGGAGACCCAGTACTTC
15	TRBD1	TRBJ2-2	TRBV24-1	once	CATRSGTVNTGELFF	TGTGCCACCAGATCCGGGACAGTGAACACCGGGGAGCTGTTTTTT
13	NA	TRBJ1-2	TRBV20-1	NA	CSARVKGSDGYTF	TGCAGTGCTAGAGTTAAGGGGTCCGATGGCTACACCTTC
14	TRBD1	TRBJ1-2	TRBV11-2	few	CASSVDRWGYGYTF	TGTGCCAGCAGCGTGGACAGGTGGGGATATGGCTACACCTTC
10	TRBD2	TRBJ2-1	TRBV20-1	NA	CSATLAAQFF	TGCAGTGCTACTCTAGCGGCGCAGTTCTTC
17	TRBD2	TRBJ2-1	TRBV5-1	few	CASSPAPVAGVNNEQFF	TGCGCCAGCAGCCCTGCCCCGGTAGCGGGAGTCAACAATGAGCAGTTCTTC
17	NA	TRBJ2-3	TRBV7-6	few	CASSTLDLGMGADTQYF	TGTGCCAGCAGCACCCTGGACCTCGGGATGGGGGCAGATACGCAGTATTTT
10	NA	TRBJ2-1	TRBV29-1	NA	CSGGRNEQFF	TGCAGCGGTGGTCGCAATGAGCAGTTCTTC
12	NA	TRBJ2-1	TRBV10-3	NA	CAISPGGNEQFF	TGTGCCATCAGTCCAGGGGGGAATGAGCAGTTCTTC
23	TRBD2	TRBJ2-1	TRBV7-6	NA	CASSLALGGLAVPHPSSYNEQFF	TGTGCCAGCAGCTTAGCGCTAGGGGGACTAGCGGTACCTCATCCTAGCTCCTACAATGAGCAGTTCTTC
15	NA	TRBJ2-5	TRBV3-1	NA	CASSLVGGTWETQYF	TGTGCCAGCAGCCTAGTTGGGGGAACTTGGGAGACCCAGTACTTC
18	TRBD2	TRBJ2-5	TRBV27	few	CASSLKRVASGLQETQYF	TGTGCCAGCAGTCTCAAGAGGGTGGCTAGCGGACTCCAAGAGACCCAGTACTTC
16	NA	TRBJ1-3	TRBV6-5	few	CASSYGPSFSGNTIYF	TGTGCCAGCAGTTACGGACCGTCGTTCTCTGGAAACACCATATATTTT
15	TRBD2	TRBJ2-1	TRBV5-1	NA	CASSSIAGWGSEQFF	TGCGCCAGCAGTTCTATAGCGGGCTGGGGGAGTGAGCAGTTCTTC
13	TRBD2	TRBJ2-1	TRBV12-3/TRBV12-4	few	CASSSGSPNEQFF	TGTGCCAGCAGTAGCGGGAGCCCCAATGAGCAGTTCTTC
12	NA	TRBJ2-3	TRBV20-1	NA	CSAGGSTDTQYF	TGCAGTGCCGGCGGAAGCACAGATACGCAGTATTTT
16	TRBD2	TRBJ2-3	TRBV5-1	NA	CASSPFDSGRADTQYF	TGCGCCAGCAGCCCCTTTGATAGCGGGAGGGCCGATACGCAGTATTTT